This passage covers 13 T cell receptor beta chains from one sample sequenced in a study of glioma-infiltrating T cells. Amplification of TCR alpha and beta CDR3 regions from RNA used iRepertoire nested multiplex PCR. MiXCR, applied by TCRdb to the multiplex PCR reads, yields one record per CDR3 protein. This repertoire shows approximately 130,000 distinct CDR3 sequences, approximately 24% found once; its top ten account for 27%. Sequencing used glioma tissue, nonneoplastic brain tissue, or PBMCs (not recorded which). The receptor set was obtained from a human donor with low-grade glioma or glioblastoma, undergoing nonglioma brain surgery, or in good health (not recorded which).

The table lists this clonotype with a few counts. The genes are TRBV19 and TRBJ2-3; weak D call: TRBD1 (5 bases). V lost 11 bases to trimming and J lost 1 base, with 19 bases between them. The CDR3 is 15 amino acids. Germline V gene lookup returns CDR1 LNHDA and CDR2 SQIVND (reference sequence). DNA for the CDR3: TGTGCCTGCCGAGACAGTCTAAGGGGCACAGATACGCAGTATTTT. This encodes CACRDSLRGTDTQYF.

About this clonotype: A single base separates this from a much larger clone, so it may be a read error. This chain uses TRBV20-1 with TRBJ1-5; no reliable D call. This CDR3 comprises 14 residues. V was pared by 3 bases and J by 3 bases, with 12 bases between. The germline V gene has CDR1 DFQATT and CDR2 SNEGSKA (reference sequence). In DNA, the CDR3 is TGCAGTGCTAGGTCAGCAATCATCAATCAGCCCCAGCATTTT. Encoded protein: CSARSAIINQPQHF.

The chain couples TRBV7-2 to TRBJ2-5; D uncertain. CDR1 SGHTA and CDR2 FQGNSA come from the germline V gene. The length of the CDR3 is 13 residues. Trimming took off 1 base at V and 5 bases at J, with 8 bases between the two ends. The CDR3 is CASSLGTRETQYF. The DNA for the CDR3 is TGTGCCAGCAGCTTAGGGACCCGCGAGACCCAGTACTTC.

This clonotype appeared a few times. This chain joins TRBV4-2 and TRBJ1-3; a possible D gene is TRBD1 (6 bases). Germline assignment: CDR1 LGHNA and CDR2 YNFKEQ. The V gene lost 1 base and the J gene lost 0 bases, with 7 bases spanning the gap. This CDR3 spans 15 amino acids. CDR3 sequence reads: CASSQGTASGNTIYF. Here the CDR3 DNA reads TGTGCCAGCAGCCAAGGGACAGCCTCTGGAAACACCATATATTTT.

Details on this clonotype: A much larger clonotype is one base distant, so this may be a read error. The chain carries TRBV27 and TRBJ2-5; D is unclear. Trimming left V 8 bases short and J 1 base short, with 8 bases between. This CDR3 comprises 12 residues. CDR1 and CDR2 (germline): MNHEY, SMNVEV (reference sequence). The CDR3 DNA follows: TGTGCCAGCCTTAACGCCCAAGAGACCCAGTACTTC. The encoded protein is CASLNAQETQYF.

This clonotype was seen repeatedly, ten times or more. The chain links TRBV4-2 to TRBJ2-3; TRBD2 matches 14 bases. Germline V gives CDR1 LGHNA, CDR2 YNFKEQ. This CDR3 has 18 amino acids. V lost 3 bases to trimming and J lost 2 bases; unmatched junction nucleotides: 7. DNA for the CDR3: TGTGCCAGCAGCCAGGGACTAGCGGGGGCCGTAACCACAGATACGCAGTATTTT. Translation: CASSQGLAGAVTTDTQYF.

This clonotype came up many times. This chain connects TRBV20-1 to TRBJ1-5; D possibly corresponds to TRBD1 (5 bases). V gave up 3 bases and J gave up 2 bases, with 14 bases separating them. CDR1 and CDR2 from the germline V gene are DFQATT and SNEGSKA (reference sequence). The CDR3 is made up of 15 amino acids. CDR3 in amino acids: CSARKGVVGNQPQHF. CDR3 nucleotide sequence: TGCAGTGCTAGGAAAGGGGTAGTAGGCAATCAGCCCCAGCATTTT.

In its sample, this clonotype ranks as medium-sized. This rearrangement joins TRBV27 to TRBJ2-1, with 7 bases fitting TRBD1. From germline, CDR1 is MNHEY and CDR2 SMNVEV (reference sequence). V trimming: 8 bases; J trimming: 6 bases; junction bases outside the gene matches: 4. CDR3 length: 12 amino acids. The DNA for the CDR3 is TGTGCCAGCGATACAGGGGCCAATGAGCAGTTCTTC. Translation: CASDTGANEQFF.

This clonotype came up a few times. J is TRBJ2-7 and V is TRBV6-1; tentatively, D is TRBD1 (6 bases). The germline V and J ends were trimmed by 2 bases and 3 bases, with 11 bases remaining between them. The germline gives CDR1 MNHNS, CDR2 SASEGT. CDR3 length equals 14 residues. As DNA, the CDR3 is TGTGCCAGCAGTGAACTGGACAGCCACTACGAGCAGTACGTC. Its protein is CASSELDSHYEQYV.

This clonotype has only a few counts. This chain links TRBV10-3 with TRBJ2-3, with TRBD1 matching 7 bases. V was pared by 2 bases and J by 4 bases, with 0 bases of the junction left unmatched. The CDR3 spans 13 residues. From germline, CDR1 is ENHRY and CDR2 SYGVKD. CDR3 DNA: TGTGCCATCAGTGAGCAGGGGGCAGATACGCAGTATTTT. Translating gives CAISEQGADTQYF.

The CDR3 region has the DNA TGCGCCAGCAGCTTGTTACTAGCGGGGGGCAATGAGCAGTTCTTC. This encodes CASSLLLAGGNEQFF. J is TRBJ2-1 and V is TRBV5-1, with 12 bases identical to TRBD2. V dropped 1 base and J dropped 6; count of bases not matched to a gene: 2. CDR3 length: 15 amino acids. CDR1 and CDR2 (germline): SGHRS, YFSETQ.

The chain links TRBV5-1 to TRBJ1-1; TRBD1 matches 7 bases. The length of the CDR3 is 14 residues. V trimming: 7 bases; J trimming: 1 base; junction bases outside the gene matches: 7. CDR1 and CDR2 (germline): SGHRS, YFSETQ. CDR3 protein: CASDAGQANTEAFF. The CDR3, as DNA: TGCGCCAGCGACGCCGGACAGGCGAACACTGAAGCTTTCTTT.

This clonotype occurred many times. This chain links TRBV6-6 with TRBJ2-5, with D perhaps TRBD2 (6 bases). The CDR3 runs 15 residues. Per the germline V gene, CDR1 is MNHNY and CDR2 is SVGAGI (reference sequence). V was clipped by 0 bases and J by 5 bases, with 13 bases between them. In DNA, the CDR3 is TGTGCCAGCAGTTACTCGGTCGGGGGATTTGAGACCCAGTACTTC. Protein product: CASSYSVGGFETQYF.